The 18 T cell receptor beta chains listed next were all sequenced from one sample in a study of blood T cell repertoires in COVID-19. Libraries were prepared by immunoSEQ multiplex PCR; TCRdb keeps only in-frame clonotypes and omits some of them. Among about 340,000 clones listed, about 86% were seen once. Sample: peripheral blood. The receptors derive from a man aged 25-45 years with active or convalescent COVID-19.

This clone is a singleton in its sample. The CDR3 nucleotides read TGTGCCAGCAGCCAAGCGGCTAGCGGGGGGGCCTATGAGCAGTTCTTC. This gives the protein CASSQAASGGAYEQFF. The J gene is TRBJ2-1, the V gene TRBV4-2; 12 bases match TRBD2. This CDR3 is 16 amino acids long. The germline gives CDR1 LGHNA, CDR2 YNFKEQ. The V and J ends lost 1 base and 8 bases, in that order; junction bases with no gene match: 6.

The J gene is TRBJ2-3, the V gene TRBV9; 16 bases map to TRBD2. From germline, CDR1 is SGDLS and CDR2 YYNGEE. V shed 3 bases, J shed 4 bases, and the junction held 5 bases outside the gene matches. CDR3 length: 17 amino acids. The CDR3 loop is CASSGGTSGGAPDTQYF. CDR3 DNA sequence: TGTGCCAGCAGCGGAGGGACTAGCGGGGGGGCACCAGATACGCAGTATTTT. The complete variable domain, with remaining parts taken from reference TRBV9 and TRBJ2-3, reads DSGVTQTPKHLITATGQRVTLRCSPRSGDLSVYWYQQSLDQGLQFLIQYYNGEERAKGNILERFSAQQFPDLHSELNLSSLELGDSALYFCASSGGTSGGAPDTQYFGPGTRLTVL.

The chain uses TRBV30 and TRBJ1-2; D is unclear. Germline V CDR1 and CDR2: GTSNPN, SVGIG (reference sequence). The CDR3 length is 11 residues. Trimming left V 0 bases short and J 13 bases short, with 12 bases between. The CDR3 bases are TGTGCCTGGAGTGTGGGCGCTGCAAGCACCTTC. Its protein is CAWSVGAASTF.

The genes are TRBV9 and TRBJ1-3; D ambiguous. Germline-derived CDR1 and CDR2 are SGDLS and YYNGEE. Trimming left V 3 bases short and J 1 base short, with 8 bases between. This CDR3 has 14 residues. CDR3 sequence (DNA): TGTGCCAGCAGCGCCGTTTATTCTGGAAACACCATATATTTT. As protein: CASSAVYSGNTIYF.

The CDR3 bases are TGTGCCAGCAGCCGGACAGACTCCTACGAGCAGTACTTC. Protein product: CASSRTDSYEQYF. V is TRBV13 and J is TRBJ2-7; possibly TRBD1 for D (6 bases). Germline values: CDR1 PRHDT, CDR2 FYEKMQ (reference sequence). V was cut by 5 bases and J by 0 bases, with 8 bases left in between. CDR3 length: 13 amino acids.

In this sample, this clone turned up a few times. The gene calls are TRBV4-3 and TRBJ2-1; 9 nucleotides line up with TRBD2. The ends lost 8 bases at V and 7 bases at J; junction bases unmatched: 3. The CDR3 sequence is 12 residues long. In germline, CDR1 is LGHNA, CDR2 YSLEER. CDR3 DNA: TGCGCCAGCCGCGGGAGGGCAAATGAGCAGTTCTTC. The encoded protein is CASRGRANEQFF.

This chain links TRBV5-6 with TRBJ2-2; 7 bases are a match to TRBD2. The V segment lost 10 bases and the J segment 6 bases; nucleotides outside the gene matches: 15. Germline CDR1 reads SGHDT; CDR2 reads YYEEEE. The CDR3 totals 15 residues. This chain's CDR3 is CAWGRGPTYPGELFF. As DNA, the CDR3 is TGTGCCTGGGGGAGGGGCCCGACGTACCCCGGGGAGCTGTTTTTT.

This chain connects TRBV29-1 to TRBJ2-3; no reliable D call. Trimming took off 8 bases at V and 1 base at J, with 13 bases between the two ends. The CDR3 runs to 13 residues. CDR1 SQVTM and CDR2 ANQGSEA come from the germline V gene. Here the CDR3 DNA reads TGCAGCACAAACCCCGAAGGCACAGATACGCAGTATTTT. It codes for CSTNPEGTDTQYF.

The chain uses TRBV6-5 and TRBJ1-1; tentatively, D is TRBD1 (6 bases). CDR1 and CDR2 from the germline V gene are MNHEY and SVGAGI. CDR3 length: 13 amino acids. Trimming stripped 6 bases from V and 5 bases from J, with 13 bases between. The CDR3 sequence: CASSQGRGTEAFF. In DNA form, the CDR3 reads TGTGCCAGCAGCCAGGGGCGTGGAACTGAAGCTTTCTTT.

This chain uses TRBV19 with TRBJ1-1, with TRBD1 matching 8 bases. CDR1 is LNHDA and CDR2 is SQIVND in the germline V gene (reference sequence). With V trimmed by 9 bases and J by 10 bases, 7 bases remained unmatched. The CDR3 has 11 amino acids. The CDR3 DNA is TGTGCCAGCTCGGACAGGGTTTCAGCTTTCTTT. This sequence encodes CASSDRVSAFF. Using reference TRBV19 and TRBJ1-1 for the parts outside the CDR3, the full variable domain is DGGITQSPKYLFRKEGQNVTLSCEQNLNHDAMYWYRQDPGQGLRLIYYSQIVNDFQKGDIAEGYSVSREKKESFPLTVTSAQKNPTAFYLCASSDRVSAFFGQGTRLTVV.

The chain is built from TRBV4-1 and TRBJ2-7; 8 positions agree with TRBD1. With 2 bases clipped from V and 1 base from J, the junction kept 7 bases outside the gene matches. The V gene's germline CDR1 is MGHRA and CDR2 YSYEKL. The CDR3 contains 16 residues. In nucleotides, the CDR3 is TGCGCCAGCAGCCAATTAACAAGGACAGGGTCCTACGAGCAGTACTTC. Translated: CASSQLTRTGSYEQYF.

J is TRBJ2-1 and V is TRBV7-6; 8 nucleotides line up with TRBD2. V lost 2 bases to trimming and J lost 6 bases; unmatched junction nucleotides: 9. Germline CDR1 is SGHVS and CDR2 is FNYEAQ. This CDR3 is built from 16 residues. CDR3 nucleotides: TGTGCCAGCAGCTTATGGCCGGGAGGGTTATTCAATGAGCAGTTCTTC. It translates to CASSLWPGGLFNEQFF. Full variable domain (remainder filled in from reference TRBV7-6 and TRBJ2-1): GAGVSQSPRYKVTKRGQDVALRCDPISGHVSLYWYRQALGQGPEFLTYFNYEAQQDKSGLPNDRFSAERPEGSISTLTIQRTEQRDSAMYRCASSLWPGGLFNEQFFGPGTRLTVL.

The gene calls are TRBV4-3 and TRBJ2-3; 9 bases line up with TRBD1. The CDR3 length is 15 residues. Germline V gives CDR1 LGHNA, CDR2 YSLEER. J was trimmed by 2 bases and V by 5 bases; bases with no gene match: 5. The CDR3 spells CASSYGTGPTDTQYF. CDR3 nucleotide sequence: TGCGCCAGCAGCTACGGGACAGGGCCCACAGATACGCAGTATTTT.

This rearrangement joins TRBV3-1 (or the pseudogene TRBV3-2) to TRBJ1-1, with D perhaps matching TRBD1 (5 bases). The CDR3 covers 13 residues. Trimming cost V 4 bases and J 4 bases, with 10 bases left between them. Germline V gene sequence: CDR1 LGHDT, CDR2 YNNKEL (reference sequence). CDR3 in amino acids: CASSRTGVTEAFF. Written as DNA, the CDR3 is TGTGCCAGCAGCCGAACAGGCGTCACTGAAGCTTTCTTT.

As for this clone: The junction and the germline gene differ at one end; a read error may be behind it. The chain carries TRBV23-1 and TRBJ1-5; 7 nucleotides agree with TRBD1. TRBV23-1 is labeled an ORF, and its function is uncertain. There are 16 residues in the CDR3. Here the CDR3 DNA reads TGCGCCTGCAGTCATAGCGAGGGGGCGAGTAATCAGCCCCAGCATTTT. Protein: CACSHSEGASNQPQHF.

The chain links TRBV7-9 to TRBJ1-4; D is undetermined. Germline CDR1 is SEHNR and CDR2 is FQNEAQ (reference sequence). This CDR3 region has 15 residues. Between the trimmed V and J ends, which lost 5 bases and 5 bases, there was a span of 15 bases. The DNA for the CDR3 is TGTGCCAGCAGCCTAGGTGCCTCCAGAAATGAAAAACTGTTTTTT. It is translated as CASSLGASRNEKLFF.

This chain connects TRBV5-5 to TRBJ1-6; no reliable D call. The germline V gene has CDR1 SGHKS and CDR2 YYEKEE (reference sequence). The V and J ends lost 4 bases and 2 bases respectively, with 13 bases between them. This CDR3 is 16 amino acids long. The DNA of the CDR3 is TGTGCCAGCAGCGCGGAACAATCCCCCTATAATTCACCCCTCCACTTT. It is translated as CASSAEQSPYNSPLHF.

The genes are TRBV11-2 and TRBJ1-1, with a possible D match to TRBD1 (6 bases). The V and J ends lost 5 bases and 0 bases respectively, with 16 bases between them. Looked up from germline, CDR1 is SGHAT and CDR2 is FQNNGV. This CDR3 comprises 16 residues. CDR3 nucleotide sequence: TGTGCCAGCAGCCGACTGGGACACCTTATGAACACTGAAGCTTTCTTT. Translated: CASSRLGHLMNTEAFF.